These 31 T cell receptor beta chains originate from one sample sequenced in a study of control samples from healthy donors and cancer patients (dated by TCRdb to 2019 to 2021). Library preparation was by the immunoSEQ multiplex PCR assay. Drawn from immuneACCESS, this table holds only the in-frame rearrangements with V and J called that TCRdb kept. Clones are partly lost; checked studies trace under half to an unresolved V gene and leave the rest unexplained. The sample records about 75,000 clones, approximately 94% of which are singletons. About 6.2% of the sample goes to the ten largest clones. Sequenced: blood. All receptors derive from a woman between 35 and 50 years old in good health.

V usage is TRBV10-3 and J usage is TRBJ1-2; TRBD1 matches at 7 bases. CDR3 length equals 12 residues. V dropped 6 bases and J dropped 8; count of bases not matched to a gene: 6. Looked up from germline, CDR1 is ENHRY and CDR2 is SYGVKD. The CDR3 protein is CAIRGTVEGYTF. The CDR3 DNA sequence: TGTGCCATCAGGGGGACAGTTGAAGGCTACACCTTC.

This chain joins TRBV7-9 and TRBJ2-4; D is unresolved. The V gene's germline CDR1 is SEHNR and CDR2 FQNEAQ (reference sequence). Trimming pared 1 base from V and 5 bases from J, leaving 12 bases between. The CDR3 runs 15 residues. The CDR3 bases are TGTGCCAGCAGCTTAGGACGAATACTCCAAAACATTCAGTACTTC. Protein: CASSLGRILQNIQYF.

CDR3 DNA sequence: TGTGCCAGCAGCCAAGGAGAGGGGACCGGGGAGCTGTTTTTT. Protein: CASSQGEGTGELFF. The rearrangement links TRBV3-1 (or the pseudogene TRBV3-2) to TRBJ2-2; D tentatively reads TRBD1 or TRBD2 (5 bases each). The length of the CDR3 is 14 residues. Germline V CDR1 and CDR2: LGHDT, YNNKEL (reference sequence). V lost 1 base and J lost 5, with 8 bases in between.

The chain recombines TRBV27 with TRBJ2-7; D is unclear. Looked up from germline, CDR1 is MNHEY and CDR2 is SMNVEV (reference sequence). Deletions cut 0 bases from V and 5 bases from J, with 11 bases between. This CDR3 is built from 14 residues. The CDR3 DNA follows: TGTGCCAGCAGTTTATCAGGGCTGGGCAACGAGCAGTACTTC. Translating it yields CASSLSGLGNEQYF.

The rearrangement links TRBV10-2 to TRBJ2-3; 8 positions match TRBD2. J gave up 6 bases and V 4 bases, and 6 bases lay outside the gene matches. Germline CDR1 WSHSY, CDR2 SAAADI. This CDR3 is 14 amino acids long. The CDR3 loop reads CASSVSGGPDTQYF. As DNA, the CDR3 is TGCGCCAGCAGTGTATCGGGAGGGCCCGATACGCAGTATTTT.

V and J are TRBV5-1 and TRBJ1-2; 7 bases are shared with TRBD1. With V trimmed by 3 bases and J by 3 bases, 2 bases remained unmatched. The CDR3 is made up of 13 amino acids. Germline V gene data show CDR1 as SGHRS and CDR2 as YFSETQ. The CDR3 protein is CASSSGTDYGYTF. CDR3 nucleotide sequence: TGCGCCAGCAGCTCGGGGACAGACTATGGCTACACCTTC.

The chain links TRBV5-5 to TRBJ1-4; the match to TRBD1 covers 9 bases. CDR3 size: 15 residues. Trimming took 5 bases from V and 6 from J; bases not matched to a gene: 8. Germline V gene lookup returns CDR1 SGHKS and CDR2 YYEKEE (reference sequence). This CDR3 reads CASSLYRGLDEKLFF. The CDR3 coding sequence is TGTGCCAGCAGTTTATACAGGGGGCTGGATGAAAAACTGTTTTTT.

CDR3: CASKSYGGNTIYF. The CDR3 DNA reads TGTGCCAGCAAGTCGTACGGTGGAAACACCATATATTTT. The chain employs TRBV27 and TRBJ1-3; no clear D. Germline lookup yields CDR1 MNHEY and CDR2 SMNVEV (reference sequence). This CDR3 contains 13 residues. The V end was cut by 7 bases, the J end by 3 bases, with 10 bases between.

The CDR3 region has the DNA TGTGCCAGCGGAAAGGGGGCAGAGGGAGACAAAAACATTCAGTACTTC. Translated: CASGKGAEGDKNIQYF. The chain employs TRBV21-1 and TRBJ2-4; the table names TRBD1, a call not compared with the DNA. TRBV21-1 corresponds to a pseudogene. CDR3 length: 16 residues.

The chain uses TRBV19 and TRBJ1-1; TRBD1 might be the D (5 bases). CDR1 LNHDA and CDR2 SQIVND come from the germline V gene (reference sequence). Trimming removed 5 bases from V and 0 bases from J, with 13 bases in between. This CDR3 is 15 amino acids long. As DNA, the CDR3 is TGTGCCAGTAGTTCTCGGGACTTCCTGAACACTGAAGCTTTCTTT. This translates into CASSSRDFLNTEAFF. Based on the CDR3 plus reference TRBV19 and TRBJ1-1, the full variable domain is DGGITQSPKYLFRKEGQNVTLSCEQNLNHDAMYWYRQDPGQGLRLIYYSQIVNDFQKGDIAEGYSVSREKKESFPLTVTSAQKNPTAFYLCASSSRDFLNTEAFFGQGTRLTVV.

The chain links TRBV19 to TRBJ1-3; 9 positions match TRBD1. J was trimmed by 10 bases and V by 4 bases; bases with no gene match: 17. The CDR3 consists of 17 residues. CDR1 is LNHDA, CDR2 SQIVND, per germline (reference sequence). CDR3: CASSTPKPGQGIITIYF. Here the CDR3 DNA reads TGTGCCAGTAGTACCCCAAAACCGGGACAGGGTATAATAACCATATATTTT.

V is TRBV6-4 and J is TRBJ1-1; 9 bases are shared with TRBD1. Germline values: CDR1 MRHNA, CDR2 SNTAGT. The CDR3 has 13 amino acids. V was clipped by 6 bases and J by 8 bases; unmatched bases: 7. In DNA form, the CDR3 reads TGTGCCAGCAGGGGACAGGGAATTTCAGAAGCTTTCTTT. Residues: CASRGQGISEAFF.

The chain employs TRBV7-2 and TRBJ1-6; no firm D call. Between the trimmed V and J ends, which lost 3 bases and 5 bases, there was a span of 11 bases. Germline V gene lookup returns CDR1 SGHTA and CDR2 FQGNSA. The CDR3 is 15 amino acids. CDR3: CASSFSGSHNSPLHF. CDR3 DNA sequence: TGTGCCAGCAGCTTTAGCGGGTCCCATAATTCACCCCTCCACTTT.

The chain couples TRBV5-4 to TRBJ1-1; TRBD1 agrees at 7 bases. V lost 7 bases to trimming and J lost 1 base; unmatched junction nucleotides: 7. Germline V gives CDR1 SGHNT, CDR2 YYREEE (reference sequence). This CDR3 is 14 amino acids long. The CDR3 loop reads CASGYQGGNTEAFF. The CDR3 region has the DNA TGTGCCAGCGGATATCAGGGGGGGAACACTGAAGCTTTCTTT.

The V and J genes are TRBV7-2 and TRBJ2-3, with 13 bases lining up with TRBD2. J was trimmed by 3 bases and V by 3 bases; bases with no gene match: 3. The CDR3 has 16 residues. CDR1 SGHTA and CDR2 FQGNSA come from the germline V gene. CDR3: CASSFLLAGGTDTQYF. The CDR3, as DNA: TGTGCCAGCAGCTTCCTACTAGCGGGGGGGACAGATACGCAGTATTTT.

This chain uses TRBV3-1 (or the pseudogene TRBV3-2) with TRBJ2-7; 9 nucleotides agree with TRBD2. The V and J ends lost 4 bases and 6 bases, in that order; junction bases with no gene match: 4. This CDR3 comprises 13 residues. Per the germline V gene, CDR1 is LGHDT and CDR2 is YNNKEL (reference sequence). DNA for the CDR3: TGTGCCAGCAGCCTAGCGGGAGAGGGCGAGCAGTACTTC. Translated, it gives CASSLAGEGEQYF.

This clone came up once. The chain is built from TRBV12-3 or TRBV12-4 and TRBJ1-2; tentatively, D is TRBD1 (5 bases). The ends were cut back, 5 bases at V and 4 bases at J, with 11 bases in the middle. The length of the CDR3 is 13 residues. The CDR3: CASSDRDGYGYTF. The CDR3 DNA follows: TGTGCCAGCAGTGACCGGGACGGCTATGGCTACACCTTC.

The genes are TRBV7-8 and TRBJ1-5, with D maybe TRBD1 (6 bases). The CDR3 sequence is 16 residues long. Trimming pared 2 bases from V and 1 base from J, leaving 12 bases between. Looked up from germline, CDR1 is SGHVS and CDR2 is FQNEAQ. The CDR3 protein is CASSLHRQASNQPQHF. For the CDR3, the DNA is TGTGCCAGCAGCTTACACAGACAGGCGAGCAATCAGCCCCAGCATTTT.

The chain combines TRBV19 with TRBJ2-7, with D possibly matching TRBD1 (8 bases). V shed 5 bases and J shed 1 base, with 15 bases lying between them. This CDR3 region has 15 residues. Germline CDR1 and CDR2: LNHDA and SQIVND (reference sequence). The CDR3 protein is CASSVQQGGSYEQYF. CDR3 coding DNA: TGTGCCAGTAGTGTCCAACAGGGGGGGTCCTACGAGCAGTACTTC.

The chain links TRBV9 to TRBJ2-6; D not resolved. CDR1 is SGDLS, CDR2 YYNGEE, per germline. The V gene lost 0 bases and the J gene lost 0 bases, with 13 bases spanning the gap. The CDR3 runs to 18 residues. The CDR3 loop is CASSVGQSFLSGANVLTF. Here the CDR3 DNA reads TGTGCCAGCAGCGTAGGCCAGAGCTTTCTCTCTGGGGCCAACGTCCTGACTTTC.

The chain has TRBV2 and TRBJ2-7, with D perhaps being TRBD1 or TRBD2 (6 bases each). Germline V gene lookup returns CDR1 SNHLY and CDR2 FYNNEI. The CDR3 length is 14 residues. With 8 bases removed from V and 2 bases from J, the gap between germline ends came to 16 bases. CDR3 sequence (DNA): TGTGCCAGCGGACGACAGGCGGGACCCTACGAGCAGTACTTC. Residues: CASGRQAGPYEQYF. Looking up the rest from reference TRBV2 and TRBJ2-7 gives the full variable domain: EPEVTQTPSHQVTQMGQEVILRCVPISNHLYFYWYRQILGQKVEFLVSFYNNEISEKSEIFDDQFSVERPDGSNFTLKIRSTKLEDSAMYFCASGRQAGPYEQYFGPGTRLTVT.

This clone showed up just once. The chain has TRBV9 and TRBJ1-5; a weak D match, TRBD1 (6 bases). V was shortened by 0 bases and J by 7 bases, with 14 bases between the two germline ends. Germline CDR1 and CDR2: SGDLS and YYNGEE. The CDR3 is 15 amino acids. CDR3 in DNA: TGTGCCAGCAGCGTAGGGGCAGGGGTTACCCAGCCCCAGCATTTT. This encodes CASSVGAGVTQPQHF.

The V gene is TRBV5-1, the J gene TRBJ1-3, with D unclear. The CDR3 spans 14 residues. Germline values: CDR1 SGHRS, CDR2 YFSETQ. The V gene lost 2 bases and the J gene lost 1 base, with 7 bases spanning the gap. The CDR3 loop is CASSFSESGNTIYF. CDR3 bases: TGCGCCAGCAGCTTCAGCGAATCTGGAAACACCATATATTTT.

This chain uses TRBV10-3 with TRBJ1-2; D is possibly TRBD1 (6 bases). This CDR3 is built from 14 residues. Trimming stripped 4 bases from V and 2 bases from J, with 11 bases between. In germline, CDR1 is ENHRY, CDR2 SYGVKD. As DNA, the CDR3 is TGTGCCATCAGTGGGACTACAGGGAACTATGGCTACACCTTC. Translation gives CAISGTTGNYGYTF.

The genes are TRBV14 and TRBJ1-2, with D hard to call. Between the trimmed V and J ends, which lost 1 base and 4 bases, there was a span of 13 bases. Germline CDR1 reads SGHDN; CDR2 reads FVKESK. This CDR3 spans 15 amino acids. CDR3 nucleotides: TGTGCCAGCAGCCAAGTCGCCCGGGGTCTCTATGGCTACACCTTC. It yields the protein CASSQVARGLYGYTF.

This chain uses TRBV19 with TRBJ1-4; no clear D. The V gene's germline CDR1 is LNHDA and CDR2 SQIVND (reference sequence). Between the trimmed V and J ends, which lost 3 bases and 7 bases, there was a span of 12 bases. The CDR3 spans 14 residues. CDR3 region: CASSIGLFPEKLFF. The CDR3 DNA sequence: TGTGCCAGTAGTATCGGGTTATTTCCTGAAAAACTGTTTTTT. Full variable domain (rest looked up from reference TRBV19 and TRBJ1-4): DGGITQSPKYLFRKEGQNVTLSCEQNLNHDAMYWYRQDPGQGLRLIYYSQIVNDFQKGDIAEGYSVSREKKESFPLTVTSAQKNPTAFYLCASSIGLFPEKLFFGSGTQLSVL.

This chain connects TRBV2 to TRBJ2-7; TRBD1 matches 8 bases. V was clipped by 6 bases and J by 1 base; unmatched bases: 11. Germline values: CDR1 SNHLY, CDR2 FYNNEI. CDR3 length: 16 residues. The CDR3 protein is CASSQRQGPWSYEQYF. The CDR3 nucleotides read TGTGCCAGCAGCCAACGACAGGGGCCCTGGTCCTACGAGCAGTACTTC.

V gene TRBV19 combines with J gene TRBJ2-7; TRBD2 matches 10 bases. The CDR3 runs 15 residues. Germline V gene sequence: CDR1 LNHDA, CDR2 SQIVND (reference sequence). Trimming cost V 1 base and J 3 bases; bases outside gene matches: 3. The CDR3: CASSIVGTSDYEQYF. CDR3 bases: TGTGCCAGTAGTATAGTCGGGACTAGCGACTACGAGCAGTACTTC. Supplemented by reference TRBV19 and TRBJ2-7, the full variable domain reads DGGITQSPKYLFRKEGQNVTLSCEQNLNHDAMYWYRQDPGQGLRLIYYSQIVNDFQKGDIAEGYSVSREKKESFPLTVTSAQKNPTAFYLCASSIVGTSDYEQYFGPGTRLTVT.

The V gene is TRBV5-4, the J gene TRBJ2-5, with no clear D. V was cut by 0 bases and J by 1 base, with 1 base left in between. Germline V gene data show CDR1 as SGHNT and CDR2 as YYREEE (reference sequence). The CDR3 length is 12 residues. CDR3 loop: CASSLAQETQYF. The CDR3 DNA reads as TGTGCCAGCAGCTTGGCCCAAGAGACCCAGTACTTC.

The chain carries TRBV20-1 and TRBJ2-5; a weak D match, TRBD2 (6 bases). Germline V CDR1 and CDR2: DFQATT, SNEGSKA (reference sequence). V shed 3 bases and J shed 4 bases, with 24 bases lying between them. The CDR3 is made up of 17 amino acids. CDR3 in amino acids: CSASAFGLTGVGETQYF. The CDR3 DNA reads as TGCAGTGCTAGTGCCTTCGGGTTAACGGGAGTAGGAGAGACCCAGTACTTC.

This clone appeared once. A junction boundary mismatches the germline segment, possibly from a read error. The chain uses TRBV5-6 and TRBJ1-5, with a possible D match to TRBD1 (6 bases). The CDR3 totals 14 residues. The germline CDR1 and CDR2 sequences are SGHDT and YYEEEE. The CDR3 DNA is TGTGCCAGCACCTTGTGGGGGCCGAATCAGCCCCAGCATTTT. Its protein product is CASTLWGPNQPQHF.